These 14 T cell receptor beta chains originate from one sample sequenced in a study of blood T cell repertoires in COVID-19. The assay was immunoSEQ multiplex PCR, and TCRdb's table has in-frame clones only and misses some. The sample lists 150,000 to 200,000 clones; 87% were seen once. The sequencing sample was made of peripheral blood. The origin of the receptors is a man aged 35 to 55 with active or convalescent COVID-19.

The rearrangement joins TRBV5-1 to TRBJ2-3; 7 positions match TRBD2. CDR3 length: 14 amino acids. Germline CDR1 is SGHRS and CDR2 is YFSETQ. Losses at the gene ends were 2 bases for V and 4 bases for J; bases not matched to a gene: 4. CDR3 in DNA: TGCGCCAGCAGCTTAGCGGGGTATTCAGATACGCAGTATTTT. It yields the protein CASSLAGYSDTQYF.

The chain combines TRBV7-2 with TRBJ1-1; weak D call: TRBD1 (5 bases). Trimming took off 1 base at V and 5 bases at J, with 11 bases between the two ends. Germline V gene lookup returns CDR1 SGHTA and CDR2 FQGNSA. This CDR3 is built from 14 residues. In DNA form, the CDR3 reads TGTGCCAGCAGCTTAGGGAGGGGATGGACTGAAGCTTTCTTT. Translation: CASSLGRGWTEAFF. The full variable domain, rest sourced from reference TRBV7-2 and TRBJ1-1, is GAGVSQSPSNKVTEKGKDVELRCDPISGHTALYWYRQSLGQGLEFLIYFQGNSAPDKSGLPSDRFSAERTGGSVSTLTIQRTQQEDSAVYLCASSLGRGWTEAFFGQGTRLTVV.

The chain links TRBV6-5 to TRBJ2-7; 8 positions agree with TRBD1. Unmatched junction bases numbered 7, after V lost 5 bases and J lost 4 bases. This CDR3 contains 14 residues. Germline V gene lookup returns CDR1 MNHEY and CDR2 SVGAGI. CDR3 coding DNA: TGTGCCAGCAGTCGGACAGGGCTCTCATACGAGCAGTACTTC. This gives the protein CASSRTGLSYEQYF.

This clone was seen more than once but under ten times. The gene calls are TRBV6-5 and TRBJ1-6; D is possibly TRBD1 (5 bases). V gave up 2 bases and J gave up 10 bases, with 18 bases separating them. CDR3 size: 16 residues. The germline V gene encodes CDR1 MNHEY and CDR2 SVGAGI. The CDR3 nucleotides read TGTGCCAGCAGTTACGAATTTGTGGGACTTGGATCACCCCTCCACTTT. Translated: CASSYEFVGLGSPLHF.

V gene TRBV7-9 combines with J gene TRBJ2-7; D not resolved. The CDR3 consists of 13 residues. The ends were cut back, 7 bases at V and 1 base at J, with 11 bases in the middle. Germline CDR1 reads SEHNR; CDR2 reads FQNEAQ (reference sequence). DNA of the CDR3: TGTGCCAGCACCTCCTCCGGGTCCTACGAGCAGTACTTC. The encoded protein is CASTSSGSYEQYF.

This sequence joins TRBV30 and TRBJ2-7; D possibly corresponds to TRBD2 (6 bases). There are 15 residues in the CDR3. Trimming took off 3 bases at V and 0 bases at J, with 15 bases between the two ends. Germline V CDR1 and CDR2: GTSNPN, SVGIG (reference sequence). CDR3 amino acids: CAWRAGLSSSYEQYF. The CDR3 DNA sequence: TGTGCCTGGAGGGCGGGACTCTCGAGCTCCTACGAGCAGTACTTC.

This rearrangement joins TRBV1 to TRBJ2-1; the table's TRBD2 call for D was not verified on the DNA. TRBV1 is marked as a pseudogene. The CDR3 is 15 amino acids. The CDR3 coding sequence is TGCACCAGCAGCCAAAGCGGGGGGGCCGACAATGAGCAGTTCTTC. Translated, it gives CTSSQSGGADNEQFF.

The rearrangement joins TRBV27 to TRBJ2-1; 9 bases are shared with TRBD2. With 10 bases clipped from V and 1 base from J, the junction kept 8 bases outside the gene matches. CDR3 size: 15 residues. The germline CDR1 and CDR2 sequences are MNHEY and SMNVEV (reference sequence). The CDR3 sequence is CATSKRGESYNEQFF. The CDR3 DNA reads TGTGCCACCAGCAAGCGGGGGGAGTCCTACAATGAGCAGTTCTTC.

This clone has just one count. The chain couples TRBV27 to TRBJ2-7; a possible D gene is TRBD1 (6 bases). V lost 5 bases to trimming and J lost 3 bases, with 17 bases between them. The CDR3 sequence is 15 residues long. Germline lookup yields CDR1 MNHEY and CDR2 SMNVEV (reference sequence). The DNA of the CDR3 is TGTGCCAGCAGTACCTGGGCAGGGGTAGGCTACGAGCAGTACTTC. It is translated as CASSTWAGVGYEQYF.

The chain couples TRBV6-5 to TRBJ1-2; D call uncertain. V lost 0 bases and J 3 bases, leaving 8 bases between the germline ends. This CDR3 comprises 14 residues. Germline V lookup: CDR1 MNHEY, CDR2 SVGAGI. CDR3 nucleotides: TGTGCCAGCAGTTACTCGGGCCGAGACTATGGCTACACCTTC. As protein: CASSYSGRDYGYTF.

J is TRBJ1-2 and V is TRBV3-1 (or the pseudogene TRBV3-2); TRBD1 aligns across 9 bases. The CDR3 is 15 amino acids. The junction had 10 bases not matched to a gene; V was cut back by 3 bases and J by 8 bases. CDR1 is LGHDT and CDR2 is YNNKEL in the germline V gene (reference sequence). The CDR3: CASSQRDRVFVGYTF. The CDR3 nucleotides read TGTGCCAGCAGCCAGAGGGACAGGGTGTTCGTCGGCTACACCTTC.

The rearrangement uses TRBV2 and TRBJ1-1; 8 bases map to TRBD1. Germline trimming cut 4 bases from V and 4 bases from J; bases unmatched to any gene: 5. The CDR3 loop spans 14 amino acids. CDR1 and CDR2 from the germline V gene are SNHLY and FYNNEI. The CDR3 nucleotides are TGTGCCAGCAGTGTACAGGGGGGCGGCACTGAAGCTTTCTTT. Translation gives CASSVQGGGTEAFF.

V gene TRBV6-2 or TRBV6-3 combines with J gene TRBJ1-1; 7 bases match TRBD1. The CDR3 runs to 17 residues. Germline V lookup: CDR1 MNHEY, CDR2 SVGEGT. J was trimmed by 0 bases and V by 2 bases; bases with no gene match: 9. The CDR3 loop reads CASSYKGDSIMNTEAFF. CDR3 nucleotide sequence: TGTGCCAGCAGTTACAAAGGGGACAGTATTATGAACACTGAAGCTTTCTTT.

This chain links TRBV7-2 with TRBJ1-1, with 8 bases lining up with TRBD1. The V and J ends lost 3 bases and 5 bases, in that order; junction bases with no gene match: 8. Germline loops: CDR1 SGHTA, CDR2 FQGNSA. This CDR3 is built from 15 residues. In DNA, the CDR3 is TGTGCCAGCAGCTTTTGGACAGGGCGCGTGACTGAAGCTTTCTTT. Amino acids: CASSFWTGRVTEAFF.